This T cell receptor (beta chain) emerged from a study of control samples from healthy donors and cancer patients. Here immunoSEQ multiplex PCR was the method, and the copy in TCRdb shows in-frame clones only, minus some. The sample lists more than 95,000 clones; nearly 95% were seen once. CDR1 is SNHLY and CDR2 is FYNNEI in the germline V gene. The V end lost 4 bases, the J end lost 8 bases, and 21 bases lay between the germline ends. The CDR3 totals 16 residues. Sequenced sample: blood. This TCR came from a man aged 25 to 40 in good health. This chain uses TRBV2 with TRBJ1-5; unclear D gene. CDR3 coding DNA: TGTGCCAGCAGTGGGAGTAGTGTAGAGGGTCGGGAGCCCCAGCATTTT. Translating gives CASSGSSVEGREPQHF.